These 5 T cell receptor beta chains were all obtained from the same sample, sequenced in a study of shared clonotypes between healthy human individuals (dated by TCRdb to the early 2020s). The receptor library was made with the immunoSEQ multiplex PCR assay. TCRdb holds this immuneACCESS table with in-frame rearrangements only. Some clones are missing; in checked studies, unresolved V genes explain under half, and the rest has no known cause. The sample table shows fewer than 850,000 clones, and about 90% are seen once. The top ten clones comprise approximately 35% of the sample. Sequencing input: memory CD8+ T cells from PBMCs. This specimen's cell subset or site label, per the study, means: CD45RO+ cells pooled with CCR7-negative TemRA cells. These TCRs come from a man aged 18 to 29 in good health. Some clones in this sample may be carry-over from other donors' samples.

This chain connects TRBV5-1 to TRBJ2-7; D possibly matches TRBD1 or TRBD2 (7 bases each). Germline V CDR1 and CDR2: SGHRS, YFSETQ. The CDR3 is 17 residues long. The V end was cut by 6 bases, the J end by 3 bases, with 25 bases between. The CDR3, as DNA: TGCGCCAGCACGCGACCTAGGGGGCGGGGGCTCGGCTACGAGCAGTACTTC. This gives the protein CASTRPRGRGLGYEQYF.

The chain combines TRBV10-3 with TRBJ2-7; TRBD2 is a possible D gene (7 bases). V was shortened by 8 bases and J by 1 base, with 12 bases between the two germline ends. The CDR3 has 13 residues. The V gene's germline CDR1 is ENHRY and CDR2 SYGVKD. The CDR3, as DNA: TGTGCCATCCGGGGGGCGGGATCCTACGAGCAGTACTTC. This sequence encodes CAIRGAGSYEQYF.

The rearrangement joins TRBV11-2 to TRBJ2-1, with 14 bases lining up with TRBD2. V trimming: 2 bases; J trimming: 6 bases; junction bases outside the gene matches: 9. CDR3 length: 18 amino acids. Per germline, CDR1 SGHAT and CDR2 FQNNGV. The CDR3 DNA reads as TGTGCCAGCAGCTTATCTATGTCGGGACTAGCGGGGGCCAATGAGCAGTTCTTC. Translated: CASSLSMSGLAGANEQFF.

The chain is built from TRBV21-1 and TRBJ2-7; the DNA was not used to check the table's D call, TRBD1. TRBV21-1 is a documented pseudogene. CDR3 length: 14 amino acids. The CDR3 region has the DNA TGTGCCAGCAGCGCCGACAGGGTCTCCTACGAGCAGTACTTC. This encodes CASSADRVSYEQYF.

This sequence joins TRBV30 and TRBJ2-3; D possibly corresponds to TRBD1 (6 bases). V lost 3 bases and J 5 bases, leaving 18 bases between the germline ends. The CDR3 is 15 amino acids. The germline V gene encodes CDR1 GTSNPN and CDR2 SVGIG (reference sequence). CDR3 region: CAWSEGQISIDTQYF. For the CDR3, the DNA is TGTGCCTGGAGCGAAGGACAGATCTCGATAGATACGCAGTATTTT.